This TCR beta chain was profiled in a study of tumor and adjacent non-tumor tissue in lung cancer (dated by TCRdb to about 2018). About the study as a whole: The cohort included around eleven adenocarcinoma, 2 squamous cell carcinoma and 1 small cell lung cancer patients. Sequencing produced 130,000,000 or so productive TCRbeta reads in total, an average of about 4 million reads per sample. Using bulk TCRbeta repertoires from over 14 lung cancer patients, the study set lung tumor tissue side by side with matched distant non-tumor lung tissue. The approximately 15 enrolled patients, of whom some 10 were men and 5 were women, were aged roughly 31 to 85 years and were diagnosed with TNM stage I to III disease. A few dozen paired specimens, one tumor and one normal lung sample per patient, were profiled by TCRbeta CDR3 sequencing. The investigation overall reported the following: The methods do not name the sequencing platform or mention unique molecular identifiers. Significantly higher TCR diversity (inverse Simpson) was observed in tumor tissue than in normal lung tissue (approximately 430 vs 150, P = 0.0075, Mann-Whitney U test). Younger patients had significantly higher TCR diversity, and higher tumor TCR diversity was associated with shorter overall and disease-free survival. In normal lung, the top 100 clones accounted for a significantly larger cumulative share of the repertoire than in tumor tissue. Because peripheral blood was not sequenced, the blood TCRbeta repertoires of the lung cancer patients in the study went unexamined. Only around 14 patients were in the cohort, and the authors stated that larger samples and more detailed clinical data are needed.

Looking up the germline V gene yields CDR1 MNHEY and CDR2 SVGAGI. From the cysteine through the phenylalanine, the CDR3 covers 14 amino acids. Only the CDR3 part of the read is kept: 42 bases, read in frame from the first base. The library relied on multiplex PCR. TCRdb names Illumina HiSeq 2500 as the instrument used. Following protocols modified from ARM-PCR, the researchers constructed TCRbeta libraries through three rounds of nested PCR with primers (Table S4). Before sequencing, PCR products in the 200-500 bp range were cut out of the gel and cleaned up using the QIAquick gel extraction kit. The study's processing was this. Trimmomatic was used to clean the reads, FLASH was used to merge the reads into complete CDR3 sequences, and MiTCR was used to assign the reads to V(D)J germline segments. Clonal diversity was computed as the inverse Simpson's index with VDJtools. Productive reads were defined as in-frame sequences without a premature stop codon. TCRdb cleaned the public reads at Q25 with fastp, built clones with MiXCR and kept in-frame beta chains. Rows matching on CDR3 protein sequence are summarized as one entry with the most common DNA and genes. TCRdb's processing, not the study's, gives the V and J calls here. The sample yields approximately 150,000 distinct CDR3 sequences; approximately 70% were counted once. The ten largest clones add up to about 18% of the sample.

This clonotype was counted a single time. Its antigen remains unidentified. Sequence at one end of the junction differs from germline and may be a read error. Bulk unsorted tissue served as the source for RNA extraction, and RNA quality was assessed using a NanoDrop ND-1000 and an Agilent 2100. Newly diagnosed lung cancer patients without prior chemotherapy who had been admitted for thoracic surgery in China between August and November 2014 were enrolled as donors. The study excluded patients who had received radiotherapy or chemotherapy before or who had another cancer at the same time. Surgical tissue pieces of roughly 1-2 cm3 were preserved in RNAlater solution and were kept at -80 degrees C until use.

The sequence came from a man aged 55 to 70 with small cell lung cancer. The sequence joins TRBV6-5 to TRBJ2-2, and TRBD1 matches 9 of the central bases. The specimen sequenced was lung tumor tissue. The CDR3 loop reads CTSSGTGNTWELFF. The DNA is as follows: TGTACCAGCAGCGGGACAGGGAACACCTGGGAGCTGTTTTTT.